This T cell receptor beta chain is from a study of blood T cell repertoires in COVID-19. On the study more broadly: T cells, B-cell-depleted T cells, or PBMCs supplied cDNA or gDNA.

Generated by immunoSEQ multiplex PCR, the TCRdb table keeps only in-frame clones and is missing some. The sample lists 300,000 to 450,000 clones; around 87% were seen once. The V gene end was trimmed by 3 bases and the J gene end by 7 bases; junction bases not matched to a gene: 5. The CDR3 totals 14 residues. The germline V gene has CDR1 SGHVS and CDR2 FQNEAQ. The receptor's source is a human donor in a cohort sampled during active COVID-19. Sequenced sample: peripheral blood. The chain is built from TRBV7-8 and TRBJ1-4; 7 bases align to TRBD1. CDR3 protein: CASSFNRGGEKLFF. The CDR3 region has the DNA TGTGCCAGCAGCTTCAACAGGGGTGGTGAAAAACTGTTTTTT.